This TCR beta chain came from a study of cytomegalovirus exposure and HLA in healthy donors. Germline loops: CDR1 SGDLS, CDR2 YYNGEE. The ends were cut back, 5 bases at V and 2 bases at J, with 16 bases in the middle. CDR3 length: 15 amino acids. Vbeta (60) and Jbeta (13) primers were used in the PCR. Profiled with immunoSEQ multiplex PCR; TCRdb holds only in-frame clones, not every one. The sample lists about 170,000 clones; roughly 80% were seen once. Sequencing used PBMCs. The rearrangement joins TRBV9 to TRBJ1-1; D gene unclear. This TCR came from a male donor in good health and CMV-seronegative. CDR3 DNA sequence: TGTGCCAGCAGTGTGAGCCGTGGCGGAAACACTGAAGCTTTCTTT. As protein: CASSVSRGGNTEAFF.